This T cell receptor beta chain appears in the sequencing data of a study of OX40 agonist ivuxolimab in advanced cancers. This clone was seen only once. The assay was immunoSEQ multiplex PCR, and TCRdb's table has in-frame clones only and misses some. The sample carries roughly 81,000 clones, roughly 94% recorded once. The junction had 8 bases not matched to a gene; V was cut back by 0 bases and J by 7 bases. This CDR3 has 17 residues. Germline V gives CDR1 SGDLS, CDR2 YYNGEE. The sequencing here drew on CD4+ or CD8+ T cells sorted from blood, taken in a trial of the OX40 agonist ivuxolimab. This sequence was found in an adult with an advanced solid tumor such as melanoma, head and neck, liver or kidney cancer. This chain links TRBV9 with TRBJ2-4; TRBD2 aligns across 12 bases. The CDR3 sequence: CASSVEGLAGPGNIQYF. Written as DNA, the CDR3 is TGTGCCAGCAGCGTAGAAGGACTAGCGGGACCCGGTAACATTCAGTACTTC.